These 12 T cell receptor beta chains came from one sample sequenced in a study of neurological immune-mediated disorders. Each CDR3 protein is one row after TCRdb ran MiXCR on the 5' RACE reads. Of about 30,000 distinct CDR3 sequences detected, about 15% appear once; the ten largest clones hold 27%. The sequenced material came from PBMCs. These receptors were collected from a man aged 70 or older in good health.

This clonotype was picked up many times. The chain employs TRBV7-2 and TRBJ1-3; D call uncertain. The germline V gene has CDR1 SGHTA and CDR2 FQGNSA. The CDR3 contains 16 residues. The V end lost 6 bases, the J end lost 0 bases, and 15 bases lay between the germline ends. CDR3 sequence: CASRLPSSGSGNTIYF. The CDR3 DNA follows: TGTGCCAGCAGACTCCCCTCGTCGGGCTCTGGAAACACCATATATTTT.

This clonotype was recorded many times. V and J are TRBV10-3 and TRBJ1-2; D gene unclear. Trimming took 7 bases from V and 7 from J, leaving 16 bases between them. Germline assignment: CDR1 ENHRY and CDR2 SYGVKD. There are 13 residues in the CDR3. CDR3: CAITPGIVSGYTF. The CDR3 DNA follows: TGTGCCATCACCCCGGGAATTGTCTCTGGCTACACCTTC.

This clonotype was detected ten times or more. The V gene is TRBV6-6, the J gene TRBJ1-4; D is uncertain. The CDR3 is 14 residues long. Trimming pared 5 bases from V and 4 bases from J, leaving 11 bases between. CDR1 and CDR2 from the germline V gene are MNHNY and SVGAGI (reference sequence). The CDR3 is CASSVPGINEKLFF. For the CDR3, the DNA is TGTGCCAGCAGTGTTCCCGGGATTAATGAAAAACTGTTTTTT.

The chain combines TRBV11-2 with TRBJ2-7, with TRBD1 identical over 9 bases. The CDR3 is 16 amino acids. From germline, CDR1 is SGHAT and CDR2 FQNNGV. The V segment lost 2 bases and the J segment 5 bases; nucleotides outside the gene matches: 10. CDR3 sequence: CASSLRGRDRVDEQYF. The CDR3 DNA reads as TGTGCCAGCAGCTTAAGGGGCCGGGACAGGGTTGACGAGCAGTACTTC.

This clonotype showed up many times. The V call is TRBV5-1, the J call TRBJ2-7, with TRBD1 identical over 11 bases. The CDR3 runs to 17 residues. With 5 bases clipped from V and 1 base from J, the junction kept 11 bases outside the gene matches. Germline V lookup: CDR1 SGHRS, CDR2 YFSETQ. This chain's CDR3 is CASSFGQGAPNSYEQYF. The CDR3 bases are TGCGCCAGCAGTTTCGGACAGGGGGCTCCGAATTCCTACGAGCAGTACTTC.

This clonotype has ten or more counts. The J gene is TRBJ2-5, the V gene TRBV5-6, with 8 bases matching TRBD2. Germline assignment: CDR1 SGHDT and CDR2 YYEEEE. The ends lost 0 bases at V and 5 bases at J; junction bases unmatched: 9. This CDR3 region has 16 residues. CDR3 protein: CASSLAGSGAWETQYF. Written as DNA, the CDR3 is TGTGCCAGCAGCTTGGCTGGTAGCGGGGCTTGGGAGACCCAGTACTTC. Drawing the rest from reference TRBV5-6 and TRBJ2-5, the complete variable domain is DAGVTQSPTHLIKTRGQQVTLRCSPKSGHDTVSWYQQALGQGPQFIFQYYEEEERQRGNFPDRFSGHQFPNYSSELNVNALLLGDSALYLCASSLAGSGAWETQYFGPGTRLLVL.

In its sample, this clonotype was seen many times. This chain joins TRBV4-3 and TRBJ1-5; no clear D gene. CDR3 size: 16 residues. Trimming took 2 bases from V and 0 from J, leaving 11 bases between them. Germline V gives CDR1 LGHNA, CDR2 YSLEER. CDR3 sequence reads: CASSQKVQFSNQPQHF. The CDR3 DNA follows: TGCGCCAGCAGCCAAAAGGTACAGTTTAGCAATCAGCCCCAGCATTTT.

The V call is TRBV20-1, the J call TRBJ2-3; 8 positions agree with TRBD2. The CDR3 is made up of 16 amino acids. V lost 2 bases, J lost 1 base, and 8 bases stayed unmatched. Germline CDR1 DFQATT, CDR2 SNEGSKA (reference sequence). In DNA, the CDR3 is TGCAGTGCTAGACCCAGGCGGGGGGACGGCACAGATACGCAGTATTTT. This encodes CSARPRRGDGTDTQYF.

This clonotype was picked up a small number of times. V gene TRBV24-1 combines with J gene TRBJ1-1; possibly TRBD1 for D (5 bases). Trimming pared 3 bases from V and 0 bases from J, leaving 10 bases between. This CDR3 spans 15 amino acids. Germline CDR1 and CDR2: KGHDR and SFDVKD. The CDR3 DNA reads TGTGCCACCAGTGATGGGGGACGGATGAACACTGAAGCTTTCTTT. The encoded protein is CATSDGGRMNTEAFF.

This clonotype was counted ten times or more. The CDR3 bases are TGTGCCAGCAGTTTCGGGACGAACGTCTACAATGAGCAGTTCTTC. The encoded protein is CASSFGTNVYNEQFF. The rearrangement links TRBV6-2 or TRBV6-3 to TRBJ2-1; D possibly matches TRBD1 or TRBD2 (5 bases each). Trimming took off 4 bases at V and 3 bases at J, with 13 bases between the two ends. From germline, CDR1 is MNHEY and CDR2 SVGEGT. This CDR3 spans 15 amino acids.

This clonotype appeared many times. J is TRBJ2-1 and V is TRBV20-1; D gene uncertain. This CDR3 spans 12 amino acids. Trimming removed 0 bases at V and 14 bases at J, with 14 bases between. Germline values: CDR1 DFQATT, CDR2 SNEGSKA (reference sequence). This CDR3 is CSARDRGVVKFF. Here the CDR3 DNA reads TGCAGTGCTAGAGATAGAGGCGTGGTCAAGTTCTTC.

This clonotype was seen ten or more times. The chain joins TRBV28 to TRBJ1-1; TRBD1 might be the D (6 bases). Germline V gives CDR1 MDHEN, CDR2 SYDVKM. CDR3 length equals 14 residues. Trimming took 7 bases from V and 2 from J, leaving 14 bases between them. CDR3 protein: CASIPDSSNTEAFF. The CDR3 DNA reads TGTGCCAGCATCCCGGACAGTAGTAACACTGAAGCTTTCTTT.